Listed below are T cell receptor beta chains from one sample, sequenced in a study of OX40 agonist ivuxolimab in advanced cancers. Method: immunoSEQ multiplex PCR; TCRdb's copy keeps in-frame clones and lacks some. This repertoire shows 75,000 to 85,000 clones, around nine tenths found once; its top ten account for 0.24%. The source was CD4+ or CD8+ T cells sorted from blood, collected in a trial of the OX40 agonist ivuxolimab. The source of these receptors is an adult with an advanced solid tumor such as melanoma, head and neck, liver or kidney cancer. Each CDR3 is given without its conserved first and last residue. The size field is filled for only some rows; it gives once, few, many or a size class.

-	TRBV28	ASRSGENTEAF
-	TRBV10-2	ASNSPNTGQETQY
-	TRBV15	ATSRGEWTSGANVLT
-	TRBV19	ASSSTGGARYEQY
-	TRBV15	ATSGQGAVGELF
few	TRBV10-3	AIRGYVGSTDTQY
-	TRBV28	ASSSLMSSGNTIY
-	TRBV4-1	ASSQVDLGFTYNEQF
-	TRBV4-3	ASSQERTGGLGYT
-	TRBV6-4	ASSERGELF
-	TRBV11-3	ASSPKHEQY
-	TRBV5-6	ASSLAERVYGYT
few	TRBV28	ASRRTGYGYT
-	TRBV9	ASSRSKIAGGYEQF
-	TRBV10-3	AISELTGGGYGYT
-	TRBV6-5	ASSPGGPPSYEQY
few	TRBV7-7	ASRPIAGGTDTQY
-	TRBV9	ASSRDTANYGYT
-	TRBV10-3	AINGGQGNADTQY
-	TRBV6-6	ASSGQVPSYEQY
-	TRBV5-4	ASSPQPGVEQY
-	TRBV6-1	ASSVPGGRLVGELF
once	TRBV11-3	ASSSNYGYT